Listed below are T cell receptor beta chains from one sample, sequenced in a study of CD8 T cells in ankylosing spondylitis. TCRdb independently ran MiXCR on the 5' RACE reads; one entry per CDR3 protein. The repertoire holds hundreds of thousands of distinct CDR3 sequences, about 30% seen once, with roughly 4.2% in the top ten. Sequencing was performed on blood, either unsorted or a sorted T cell fraction (not recorded which). The receptors come from a male donor with ankylosing spondylitis or in good health (not recorded which). CDR3s include the opening cysteine and the closing phenylalanine or tryptophan. D genes are given only for firm matches. Only part of the rows carry a size: once, few, many, or a class if the clone is expanded.

TRBV3-1	.	TRBJ2-7	.	TGTGCCAGCGGGCGGGGCCTCCGAGACGAGCAGTACTTC	CASGRGLRDEQYF
TRBV29-1	.	TRBJ2-1	.	TGCAGCTGCCAAAGGAGCGGTGAGCAGTTCTTC	CSCQRSGEQFF
TRBV7-9	.	TRBJ1-1	.	TGTGCCAGCAGCCTCTCAGGGTTCGCTGAAGCTTTCTTT	CASSLSGFAEAFF
TRBV20-1	.	TRBJ1-1	few	TGCAGTGCTAGAGATCCAGGGAGGCCTGAAGCTTTCTTT	CSARDPGRPEAFF
TRBV20-1	.	TRBJ2-1	.	TGCAGTGCCGAAACGTCCAAGGGCTCCTACAATGAGCAGTTCTTC	CSAETSKGSYNEQFF
TRBV27	.	TRBJ2-7	few	TGTGCGACCGGCCCGAGTGCTACCTACGAGCAGTACTTC	CATGPSATYEQYF
TRBV12-3/TRBV12-4	.	TRBJ2-1	.	TGTGCCAGCAGTTTTGCCGCAGGGAATGAGCAGTTCTTC	CASSFAAGNEQFF
TRBV27	.	TRBJ2-1	.	TGTGCCAGCAGCGTCGGACAGCCGACGAATGAGCAGTTCTTC	CASSVGQPTNEQFF
TRBV5-1	.	TRBJ2-1	few	TGCGCCAGCAGCTTGGATCCCGAATACAATGAGCAGTTCTTC	CASSLDPEYNEQFF
TRBV10-3	.	TRBJ1-4	.	TGTGCCATCAGTGAGAGCGGGCCGGGGGAGTTTGAAAAACTGTTTTTT	CAISESGPGEFEKLFF
TRBV7-6	TRBD2	TRBJ2-2	.	TGTGCCAGCAGCTTATTGCCGGGGGGGACCGGGGAGCTGTTTTTT	CASSLLPGGTGELFF
TRBV10-1	.	TRBJ2-7	few	TGCGCCACCTCGGACGGCTACGAGCAGTACTTC	CATSDGYEQYF
TRBV10-3	.	TRBJ1-4	.	TGTGCCATCGCCCCATGGGCAGGGAGGGAAAAACTGTTTTTT	CAIAPWAGREKLFF
TRBV12-3/TRBV12-4	.	TRBJ2-7	.	TGTGCCAGCAGGGGCTTAACGTCTCGGGAGCAGTACTTC	CASRGLTSREQYF
TRBV20-1	.	TRBJ2-3	few	TGCAGTGCTAGTGGCCGACTAATAGCAGATACGCAGTATTTT	CSASGRLIADTQYF
TRBV5-1	TRBD1	TRBJ1-2	.	TGCGCCAGCAGCTTGGACCCAGGGGGAAGCTATGGCTACACCTTC	CASSLDPGGSYGYTF
TRBV4-2	TRBD1	TRBJ2-2	.	TGTGCCAGCAGCCCCGTTGGACAGGGGGTGGGCGGGGAGCTGTTTTTT	CASSPVGQGVGGELFF
TRBV5-1	.	TRBJ1-5	.	TGCGCCAGCAGCCCAACGGACGGTGATAATCAGCCCCAGCATTTT	CASSPTDGDNQPQHF
TRBV20-1	.	TRBJ2-1	.	TGCAGTGCCTCCCGAGGGGATGAGCAGTTCTTC	CSASRGDEQFF
TRBV24-1	.	TRBJ2-1	.	TGTGCCACCAGTTCCAGGGGAGGCAATGAGCAGTTCTTC	CATSSRGGNEQFF
TRBV11-1	.	TRBJ2-5	.	TGTGCCAGCAGCTTAGGGGGTACTTCCCGTGAGACCCAGTACTTC	CASSLGGTSRETQYF
TRBV5-4	TRBD1	TRBJ2-1	.	TGTGCCAGCAGCACTAGGGACAGGGACAATGAGCAGTTCTTC	CASSTRDRDNEQFF
TRBV6-5	.	TRBJ2-1	few	TGTGCCAGCAGTTATTTAGGGGTCAACTACAATGAGCAGTTCTTC	CASSYLGVNYNEQFF
TRBV29-1	.	TRBJ2-2	.	TGCAGCGTTCCCTTAGAGACAGCGACCGGGGAGCTGTTTTTT	CSVPLETATGELFF
TRBV4-1	TRBD1	TRBJ1-5	.	TGCGCCAGCAGCCAGGTGGGGACAGGGAATCAGCCCCAGCATTTT	CASSQVGTGNQPQHF
TRBV7-2	.	TRBJ2-2	.	TGTGCCAGCAGCTTAGCAGGGCCCGGGGAGCTGTTTTTT	CASSLAGPGELFF
TRBV7-3	.	TRBJ1-6	few	TGTGCCAGCAGCACAAGCTTCGGTTCACCCCTCCACTTT	CASSTSFGSPLHF
TRBV27	TRBD1	TRBJ1-4	few	TGTGCCAGCGGGACAGGAGATGAAAAACTGTTTTTT	CASGTGDEKLFF
TRBV20-1	.	TRBJ2-7	few	TGCAGTGCTAAAGGGATGGGTGATACCCTATACGAGCAGTACTTC	CSAKGMGDTLYEQYF
TRBV29-1	TRBD1	TRBJ1-2	few	TGCACCACGCTGAACGACAGGGTCGGCGGCTACACCTTC	CTTLNDRVGGYTF
TRBV10-3	.	TRBJ2-3	.	TGTGCCATCAGTGATCCGGTAGGAGGCACAGATACGCAGTATTTT	CAISDPVGGTDTQYF
TRBV20-1	.	TRBJ2-3	many	TGCAGTGACGGGGGAGGGGGTGGAGATACGCAGTATTTT	CSDGGGGGDTQYF
TRBV6-5	.	TRBJ2-7	.	TGTGCCAGCAGTTATTCAGGGGGGCTTTCCGAGCAGTACTTC	CASSYSGGLSEQYF
TRBV12-3/TRBV12-4	TRBD1	TRBJ1-4	.	TGTGCCAGCAGTCCGGACGGACAGGCTAATGAAAAACTGTTTTTT	CASSPDGQANEKLFF
TRBV27	.	TRBJ2-3	.	TGTGCCAGCAGTCCCCGACGGGGAGTGGATACGCAGTATTTT	CASSPRRGVDTQYF
TRBV27	TRBD2	TRBJ2-1	few	TGTGCCACCACCGCCTCGACTAGCGCTAAGCTAAATGAGCAGTTCTTC	CATTASTSAKLNEQFF
TRBV20-1	TRBD2	TRBJ2-7	.	TGCGGTCTGGGAGGGGACCCCTACGAGCAGTACTTC	CGLGGDPYEQYF
TRBV9	.	TRBJ2-3	few	TGTGCCAGCAGCGTAGATAACACAGATACGCAGTATTTT	CASSVDNTDTQYF
TRBV15	TRBD2	TRBJ2-5	.	TGTGCCACCAGGGCAGGCGGGGAGGGGGAGACCCAGTACTTC	CATRAGGEGETQYF
TRBV12-3/TRBV12-4	TRBD2	TRBJ2-1	few	TGTGCCAGCAGTTACCCTAGCGGGAGACCAAACAATGAGCAGTTCTTC	CASSYPSGRPNNEQFF
TRBV10-3	TRBD2	TRBJ2-5	few	TGTGCCATCAGGAGTAGCGGGGGGCGGACCCAAGAGACCCAGTACTTC	CAIRSSGGRTQETQYF
TRBV6-1	.	TRBJ2-2	.	TGTGCCAGCAGTCCTCTTAGTCGGGTCGGGGAGCTGTTTTTT	CASSPLSRVGELFF
TRBV9	TRBD1	TRBJ2-2	few	TGTGCCAGCAGCCCCCAGGGGGTGACGCGTGGCGGGGAGCTGTTTTTT	CASSPQGVTRGGELFF
TRBV10-3	TRBD1	TRBJ2-5	many	TGTGCCATCAGTTCGGACAGGGAAGAGACCCAGTACTTC	CAISSDREETQYF
TRBV24-1	.	TRBJ2-1	few	TGTGCCACCAGACAGGGGGAGGGGGTGCAGTTCTTC	CATRQGEGVQFF
TRBV20-1	TRBD1	TRBJ1-2	few	TGCAGTGCTAGGGGGACAGGGGGCGGCTATGGCTACACCTTC	CSARGTGGGYGYTF